This is a list of T cell receptor beta chains from one sample in a study of blood T cell repertoires in COVID-19. Profiled with immunoSEQ multiplex PCR; TCRdb holds only in-frame clones, not every one. The data show about 57,000 clones, with more than 75% seen just once and around a fifth held by the top ten. The material sequenced was peripheral blood. The receptors were gathered from a woman between 55 and 75 years old with acute or convalescent COVID-19. Each CDR3 is given with its conserved first and last residue. Fields, in order: D gene, J gene, clone size, V gene, CDR3 protein, CDR3 DNA. A D gene is named only where the DNA matches it firmly. Not every row has a clone size; where given, it reads once, few, many or a size class.

d_call: .; j_call: TRBJ2-1; clone_size: few; v_call: TRBV5-1; cdr3_aa: CASSLMGARVYNEQFF; cdr3_nt: TGCGCCAGCAGCTTGATGGGGGCCCGGGTCTACAATGAGCAGTTCTTC
d_call: TRBD1; j_call: TRBJ2-7; clone_size: .; v_call: TRBV6-5; cdr3_aa: CASSYDRGDYEQYF; cdr3_nt: TGTGCCAGCAGTTACGACAGGGGCGACTACGAGCAGTACTTC
d_call: TRBD1; j_call: TRBJ2-3; clone_size: .; v_call: TRBV7-8; cdr3_aa: CASSKGQGASTDTQYF; cdr3_nt: TGTGCCAGCAGCAAGGGACAGGGGGCAAGCACAGATACGCAGTATTTT
d_call: .; j_call: TRBJ1-2; clone_size: .; v_call: TRBV5-4; cdr3_aa: CASKTGLETGYTF; cdr3_nt: TGTGCCAGCAAAACGGGACTCGAAACCGGCTACACCTTC
d_call: .; j_call: TRBJ1-1; clone_size: few; v_call: TRBV13; cdr3_aa: CASSFSSTEAFF; cdr3_nt: TGTGCCAGCAGCTTTTCCAGCACTGAAGCTTTCTTT
d_call: TRBD2; j_call: TRBJ2-7; clone_size: .; v_call: TRBV29-1; cdr3_aa: CSVAWSGGNEQYF; cdr3_nt: TGCAGCGTAGCCTGGAGCGGGGGGAACGAGCAGTACTTC
d_call: .; j_call: TRBJ1-5; clone_size: .; v_call: TRBV6-5; cdr3_aa: CASQEGPYQPQHF; cdr3_nt: TGTGCCAGCCAGGAGGGGCCCTATCAGCCCCAGCATTTT
d_call: .; j_call: TRBJ2-7; clone_size: .; v_call: TRBV5-1; cdr3_aa: CASSLNAGSYEQYF; cdr3_nt: TGCGCCAGCAGCTTGAATGCGGGCTCCTACGAGCAGTACTTC
d_call: .; j_call: TRBJ1-1; clone_size: .; v_call: TRBV27; cdr3_aa: CASSGRQGSTEAFF; cdr3_nt: TGTGCCAGCAGTGGCCGGCAGGGGAGCACTGAAGCTTTCTTT
d_call: .; j_call: TRBJ1-4; clone_size: once; v_call: TRBV7-5; cdr3_aa: CVRSHTLPRGGEKLFF; cdr3_nt: TGTGTCAGAAGCCACACCCTACCCAGGGGTGGTGAAAAACTGTTTTTT
d_call: .; j_call: TRBJ1-4; clone_size: .; v_call: TRBV5-4; cdr3_aa: CASSSGAGEKLFF; cdr3_nt: TGTGCCAGCAGCTCAGGGGCGGGCGAAAAACTGTTTTTT
d_call: .; j_call: TRBJ1-4; clone_size: once; v_call: TRBV5-1; cdr3_aa: CASSLDPRTNEKLFF; cdr3_nt: TGCGCCAGCAGCTTGGACCCGAGAACTAATGAAAAACTGTTTTTT
d_call: TRBD1; j_call: TRBJ2-7; clone_size: .; v_call: TRBV19; cdr3_aa: CASSMGQVSYEQYF; cdr3_nt: TGTGCCAGTAGTATGGGACAGGTTAGTTACGAGCAGTACTTC
d_call: .; j_call: TRBJ2-7; clone_size: .; v_call: TRBV11-2; cdr3_aa: CASSFPGYEQYF; cdr3_nt: TGTGCCAGCAGCTTCCCGGGCTACGAGCAGTACTTC
d_call: .; j_call: TRBJ1-1; clone_size: .; v_call: TRBV3-1/TRBV3-2; cdr3_aa: CASSYSLNTEAFF; cdr3_nt: TGTGCCAGCAGCTATAGCTTGAACACTGAAGCTTTCTTT
d_call: TRBD1; j_call: TRBJ1-2; clone_size: .; v_call: TRBV29-1; cdr3_aa: CSVLTDPNRDQGDADTF; cdr3_nt: TGCAGCGTACTGACCGACCCTAACAGGGACCAGGGGGATGCAGACACCTTC
d_call: TRBD1; j_call: TRBJ1-1; clone_size: few; v_call: TRBV24-1; cdr3_aa: CATSDPGQGDTEAFF; cdr3_nt: TGTGCCACCAGTGATCCGGGACAGGGGGACACTGAAGCTTTCTTT
d_call: .; j_call: TRBJ2-2; clone_size: .; v_call: TRBV25-1; cdr3_aa: CASSPPRDTGELFF; cdr3_nt: TGTGCCAGTTCTCCTCCCAGGGACACCGGGGAGCTGTTTTTT
d_call: .; j_call: TRBJ2-1; clone_size: once; v_call: TRBV15; cdr3_aa: CATSRGSTGNEQFF; cdr3_nt: TGTGCCACCAGCAGAGGAAGTACAGGGAATGAGCAGTTCTTC
d_call: .; j_call: TRBJ2-3; clone_size: .; v_call: TRBV9; cdr3_aa: CASSVDPDSYQYF; cdr3_nt: TGTGCCAGCAGCGTAGATCCCGACTCTTACCAGTATTTT
d_call: TRBD2; j_call: TRBJ2-1; clone_size: .; v_call: TRBV10-3; cdr3_aa: CAINRGGPDEQFF; cdr3_nt: TGTGCCATCAATCGGGGGGGGCCCGATGAGCAGTTCTTC
d_call: TRBD1; j_call: TRBJ1-2; clone_size: few; v_call: TRBV7-9; cdr3_aa: CASSLSGQGGYGYTF; cdr3_nt: TGTGCCAGCAGCTTATCGGGACAGGGAGGCTATGGCTACACCTTC
d_call: TRBD1; j_call: TRBJ1-2; clone_size: .; v_call: TRBV10-3; cdr3_aa: CAIRGDRQGYGYTF; cdr3_nt: TGTGCCATCAGGGGGGACAGACAGGGTTATGGCTACACCTTC
d_call: .; j_call: TRBJ2-1; clone_size: .; v_call: TRBV6-1; cdr3_aa: CASSELGGEQFF; cdr3_nt: TGTGCCAGCAGTGAACTAGGCGGTGAGCAGTTCTTC
d_call: .; j_call: TRBJ1-3; clone_size: .; v_call: TRBV12-5; cdr3_aa: CASGSGNGNTIYF; cdr3_nt: TGTGCTAGTGGTTCGGGAAATGGAAACACCATATATTTT
d_call: .; j_call: TRBJ1-2; clone_size: .; v_call: TRBV5-1; cdr3_aa: CASRETEANYGYTF; cdr3_nt: TGCGCCAGCAGGGAGACAGAGGCTAACTATGGCTACACCTTC
d_call: TRBD1; j_call: TRBJ1-1; clone_size: .; v_call: TRBV6-1; cdr3_aa: CASSEQTGGGTEAFF; cdr3_nt: TGTGCCAGCAGTGAACAGACAGGGGGGGGAACTGAAGCTTTCTTT
d_call: .; j_call: TRBJ2-4; clone_size: .; v_call: TRBV12-3/TRBV12-4; cdr3_aa: CASSLVTENIQYF; cdr3_nt: TGTGCCAGCAGTTTAGTGACAGAAAACATTCAGTACTTC
d_call: .; j_call: TRBJ1-5; clone_size: .; v_call: TRBV6-2/TRBV6-3; cdr3_aa: CASSYDRTGQPQHF; cdr3_nt: TGTGCCAGCAGTTACGACAGGACGGGGCAGCCCCAGCATTTT
d_call: TRBD1; j_call: TRBJ1-3; clone_size: .; v_call: TRBV13; cdr3_aa: CASSSTGAGNTIYF; cdr3_nt: TGTGCCAGCAGCTCAACAGGGGCCGGAAACACCATATATTTT
d_call: .; j_call: TRBJ1-1; clone_size: once; v_call: TRBV7-9; cdr3_aa: CASSSGLLEAFF; cdr3_nt: TGTGCCAGCAGCTCAGGACTGCTTGAAGCTTTCTTT
d_call: .; j_call: TRBJ1-6; clone_size: .; v_call: TRBV21-1; cdr3_aa: CASSNVTRRRYNSPLHF; cdr3_nt: TGTGCCAGCAGCAACGTGACACGGCGGAGGTATAATTCACCCCTCCACTTT
d_call: TRBD1; j_call: TRBJ1-5; clone_size: .; v_call: TRBV3-1/TRBV3-2; cdr3_aa: CASSPTTGSNQPQHF; cdr3_nt: TGTGCCAGCAGCCCGACGACAGGGTCAAATCAGCCCCAGCATTTT
d_call: TRBD2; j_call: TRBJ2-3; clone_size: .; v_call: TRBV7-2; cdr3_aa: CASSLAAGGADTQYF; cdr3_nt: TGTGCCAGCAGCTTAGCGGCGGGGGGCGCAGATACGCAGTATTTT
d_call: TRBD2; j_call: TRBJ2-3; clone_size: .; v_call: TRBV24-1; cdr3_aa: CATSGTSGEDTGAQYF; cdr3_nt: TGTGCCACCAGTGGAACTAGCGGGGAAGATACAGGAGCGCAGTATTTT
d_call: .; j_call: TRBJ1-1; clone_size: .; v_call: TRBV19; cdr3_aa: CASSIRLEAEAFF; cdr3_nt: TGTGCCAGTAGTATCCGGCTAGAGGCTGAAGCTTTCTTT
d_call: TRBD2; j_call: TRBJ2-1; clone_size: .; v_call: TRBV13; cdr3_aa: CASSGLAGGEQFF; cdr3_nt: TGTGCCAGCAGCGGACTAGCGGGGGGTGAGCAGTTCTTC
d_call: .; j_call: TRBJ1-2; clone_size: .; v_call: TRBV4-1; cdr3_aa: CASSQGGGGRSYGYTF; cdr3_nt: TGCGCCAGCAGCCAAGGGGGCGGGGGGAGGAGCTATGGCTACACCTTC
d_call: TRBD1; j_call: TRBJ2-2; clone_size: .; v_call: TRBV6-2/TRBV6-3; cdr3_aa: CASTPTGKNTGELFF; cdr3_nt: TGTGCCAGCACCCCGACAGGGAAAAACACCGGGGAGCTGTTTTTT
d_call: TRBD2; j_call: TRBJ2-3; clone_size: .; v_call: TRBV19; cdr3_aa: CASSDPTSGGLGDTQYF; cdr3_nt: TGTGCCAGTAGCGACCCGACTAGCGGGGGGCTTGGAGATACGCAGTATTTT
d_call: .; j_call: TRBJ1-1; clone_size: .; v_call: TRBV7-9; cdr3_aa: CASSYTTIREMNTEAFF; cdr3_nt: TGTGCCAGCAGCTACACAACAATCAGGGAAATGAACACTGAAGCTTTCTTT
d_call: TRBD2; j_call: TRBJ2-3; clone_size: .; v_call: TRBV7-6; cdr3_aa: CASSSRVSGGRISTDTQYF; cdr3_nt: TGTGCCAGCAGCTCCCGCGTTAGCGGGGGGCGTATTAGTACAGATACGCAGTATTTT
d_call: .; j_call: TRBJ2-7; clone_size: few; v_call: TRBV5-6; cdr3_aa: CASSLPGDLYRYEQYF; cdr3_nt: TGTGCCAGCAGCTTGCCCGGAGACTTGTATCGCTACGAGCAGTACTTC
d_call: .; j_call: TRBJ1-2; clone_size: .; v_call: TRBV4-2; cdr3_aa: CASSQGGTTGGYTF; cdr3_nt: TGTGCCAGCAGCCAAGGTGGGACTACAGGTGGCTACACCTTC
d_call: .; j_call: TRBJ2-2; clone_size: medium-sized; v_call: TRBV9; cdr3_aa: CASSVDLTGELFF; cdr3_nt: TGTGCCAGCAGCGTGGACTTGACCGGGGAGCTGTTTTTT
d_call: TRBD1; j_call: TRBJ2-1; clone_size: .; v_call: TRBV7-9; cdr3_aa: CASNDRGNGNEQFF; cdr3_nt: TGTGCCAGCAACGACAGGGGGAACGGGAATGAGCAGTTCTTC
d_call: TRBD1; j_call: TRBJ1-1; clone_size: .; v_call: TRBV14; cdr3_aa: CASSQGQRAEAFF; cdr3_nt: TGTGCCAGCAGCCAGGGACAGAGGGCTGAAGCTTTCTTT
d_call: .; j_call: TRBJ1-2; clone_size: .; v_call: TRBV7-9; cdr3_aa: CASSLDPGYGYTF; cdr3_nt: TGTGCCAGCAGCTTAGACCCAGGCTATGGCTACACCTTC
d_call: .; j_call: TRBJ2-2; clone_size: .; v_call: TRBV16; cdr3_aa: CASSPRRVQYTGELFF; cdr3_nt: TGTGCCAGCAGCCCCCGCCGGGTCCAGTACACCGGGGAGCTGTTTTTT
d_call: TRBD1; j_call: TRBJ2-7; clone_size: .; v_call: TRBV19; cdr3_aa: CASRETGGNYEQYF; cdr3_nt: TGTGCCAGTAGAGAAACAGGGGGGAACTACGAGCAGTACTTC
d_call: TRBD2; j_call: TRBJ2-7; clone_size: .; v_call: TRBV7-6; cdr3_aa: CASSILAEASDYEQYF; cdr3_nt: TGTGCCAGCAGCATCCTAGCGGAGGCTTCAGATTACGAGCAGTACTTC
d_call: .; j_call: TRBJ1-2; clone_size: few; v_call: TRBV5-6; cdr3_aa: CASSSPYYGYTF; cdr3_nt: TGTGCCAGCAGCTCCCCGTACTATGGCTACACCTTC